Listed below are T cell receptor beta chains from one sample, sequenced in a study of blood T cell repertoires in COVID-19. Sequencing used immunoSEQ multiplex PCR; TCRdb keeps in-frame clones, though not all of them. Of 57,000 or so clones detected, around 88% appear once; the ten largest clones hold about 14%. The sample consisted of peripheral blood. The receptors shown here come from a human donor in a cohort sampled during active COVID-19. Each CDR3 is given without its conserved first and last residue. Fields, in order: clone size, V gene, J gene, CDR3 protein. Clone size is given for some rows only: seen once, a few or many times, or a class if the clone is expanded.

clone_size: .
v_call: TRBV3-1/TRBV3-2
j_call: TRBJ2-5
cdr3_aa: ASSPAGARAQETQY

clone_size: .
v_call: TRBV6-5
j_call: TRBJ2-1
cdr3_aa: ASSFAGTGNNEQF

clone_size: .
v_call: TRBV24-1
j_call: TRBJ2-5
cdr3_aa: ATSDSPGGTSWGQETQY

clone_size: .
v_call: TRBV27
j_call: TRBJ2-7
cdr3_aa: ASSPLDGELYEQY

clone_size: .
v_call: TRBV18
j_call: TRBJ2-2
cdr3_aa: ASSPPKQGPAGELF

clone_size: .
v_call: TRBV7-9
j_call: TRBJ2-7
cdr3_aa: ASSLERSGRASYEQY

clone_size: .
v_call: TRBV7-3
j_call: TRBJ2-6
cdr3_aa: ASSRSSGANVLT

clone_size: .
v_call: TRBV6-5
j_call: TRBJ2-3
cdr3_aa: ASSYRGVSDTQY

clone_size: .
v_call: TRBV4-2
j_call: TRBJ1-2
cdr3_aa: ASSQEQGAFKQNYGYT

clone_size: .
v_call: TRBV7-8
j_call: TRBJ2-4
cdr3_aa: ASSLGGIAKNIQY

clone_size: .
v_call: TRBV18
j_call: TRBJ1-1
cdr3_aa: ASSPLQGLNTEAF

clone_size: once
v_call: TRBV28
j_call: TRBJ1-1
cdr3_aa: ASSPPGQGYTEAF

clone_size: .
v_call: TRBV19
j_call: TRBJ1-2
cdr3_aa: ASTDSYLNYGYT

clone_size: .
v_call: TRBV24-1
j_call: TRBJ2-6
cdr3_aa: ATHGSGANVLT